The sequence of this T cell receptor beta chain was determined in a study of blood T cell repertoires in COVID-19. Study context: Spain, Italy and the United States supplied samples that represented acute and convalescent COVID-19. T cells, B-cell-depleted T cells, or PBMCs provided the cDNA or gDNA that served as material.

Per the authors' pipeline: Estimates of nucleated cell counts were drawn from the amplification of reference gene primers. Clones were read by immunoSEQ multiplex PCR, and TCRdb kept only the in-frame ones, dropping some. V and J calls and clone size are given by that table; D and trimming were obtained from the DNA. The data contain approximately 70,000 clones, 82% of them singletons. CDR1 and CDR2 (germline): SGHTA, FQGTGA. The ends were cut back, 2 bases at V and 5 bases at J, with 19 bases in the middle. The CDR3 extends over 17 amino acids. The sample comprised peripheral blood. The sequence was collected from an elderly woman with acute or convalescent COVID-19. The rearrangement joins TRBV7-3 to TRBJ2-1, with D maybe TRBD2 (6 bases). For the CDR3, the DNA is TGTGCCAGCAGCTTAGTTTTCGGGGGAGCCGGGCACAATGAGCAGTTCTTC. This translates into CASSLVFGGAGHNEQFF.